The TCR beta chain under discussion was sequenced for a study of T cells after yellow fever vaccination. Overall study results and limits: A large majority of primary-vaccination clones showed up again after the booster (roughly 96% CD4, about 90% CD8).

Trimming cost V 3 bases and J 7 bases, with 16 bases left between them. This CDR3 contains 14 residues. Germline V lookup: CDR1 SQVTM, CDR2 ANQGSEA. Researchers made TCR cDNA using 5'RACE template switching, and this step added a universal primer site and UMIs. TCRdb reanalysed the 5' RACE reads using MiXCR and keeps one entry per CDR3 protein. The sample shows around 310,000 distinct CDR3 sequences, 8.7% of them seen only once. There are a few counts of this clonotype. What it recognizes is unknown. This receptor was obtained from a man younger than 30 who received the YFV17D yellow fever vaccine. The J gene is TRBJ2-1, the V gene TRBV29-1; tentative D call: TRBD2 (7 bases). The sequencing here drew on PBMCs, taken on the day of the first yellow fever vaccination. The CDR3 reads CSVEGGGAVNEQFF. The DNA for the CDR3 is TGCAGCGTTGAGGGGGGGGGGGCCGTAAATGAGCAGTTCTTC.